This T cell receptor (beta chain) was retrieved from a study of cytomegalovirus exposure and HLA in healthy donors (dated by TCRdb to the late 2010s). Regarding the research as a whole: According to an earlier analysis of 550 to 700 of the donors, about 179 million T cells yielded roughly 110 million unique TCR beta sequences and about 300 Gb of sequence data. Roughly 300 gigabases of sequencing data and 70 million to 85 million unique TCR sequences were included in an early release covering around 650 HLA-typed donors. Of the 350 to 400 genotyped donors, approximately 82% fell in the genetic ancestry cluster associated with self-reported Caucasian donors. The study aimed to test whether signatures of past pathogen exposure could be identified by cataloging public T cell receptors. The T cell repertoires of roughly 660 subjects were profiled by immunosequencing and related to cytomegalovirus serostatus. A separate validation cohort of over a hundred different subjects was used in addition to the roughly 720-subject first cohort. The study combined high-throughput TCR immunosequencing, statistical association of individual TCRs with disease status, and machine learning to predict cytomegalovirus infection status. A later analysis re-examined previously published TCR beta repertoires from roughly 720 donors and added high-resolution HLA genotyping to investigate patterns of TCR occurrence. Rather than drawing on any new phenotypic data, the later analysis identified candidate immune exposures from TCR beta sequences and the way those sequences occurred across donors. In an earlier analysis of several hundred of the donors, high-throughput TCR beta sequencing was used to judge whether each TCR beta V gene segment behaved as functional or pseudogenic. Donor age, sex, ethnicity and CMV serostatus were compiled together with the repertoire data. A later genetic analysis took genome-wide SNP genotypes for about 60% of the roughly 670 donors and used that subset as a discovery cohort. Every discovery cohort repertoire had been produced on one sequencing platform. Class I and class II HLA loci were covered by the typing at four-digit resolution. The number of donors typed differed by locus, with about 629-630 for A, B, C, DRB1 and DQB1, approximately 500 for DQA1, 600 to 610 for DPA1, and approximately 470 for DPB1. A handful of DR-DQ haplotypes were handled as single units for association and clustering because linkage in the cohort was strong. Among 350 to 400 genotyped donors of the cohort, an average of approximately 230,000 unique TCR beta nucleotide sequences were sequenced per donor, around a sixth of them non-productive.

Turning to this clone: Its antigen remains undetermined. Nothing much larger sits one base from this clone, and base qualities are not available.

V is reduced by 4 bases and J by 2 bases, leaving a spacing of 13 bases between them. Measured from the cysteine to the phenylalanine, the CDR3 is 14 residues long. The CDR3 DNA has 42 bases and is translated from base 1. Looking up the germline V gene yields CDR1 SGHDT and CDR2 YYEEEE. In total, approximately 610 healthy bone marrow donors made up the cohort. All cohort members were sampled while nominally healthy, although unrecorded immune exposures were likely present. CMV serostatus was recorded as positive for 289 and negative for about 50% of the roughly 670 cohort members, whereas no CMV serostatus was recorded for the donor in question. A peripheral blood sample was provided by each donor, and peripheral blood mononuclear cells were used for TCR beta sequencing. The Qiagen DNeasy Blood Extraction Kit was used to extract genomic DNA from the blood cell samples. Broader findings and caveats from the paper: Because counts were too low, more than 15 rarely observed V segments, including chromosome 9 orphons, were excluded from the earlier analysis of 587 of the donors. Roughly uniform sequencing depth across donors was assumed in presence/absence analyses, although this assumption may not hold. Because HLA typing was missing for some donors at each locus, association tests included only the typed subset. The only immune exposure information available for the cohort was CMV serostatus. Most TCR sequences were observed very rarely across donors, whereas some public TCRs were present in many individuals. The study listed 150 to 200 TCR beta chains as associated with cytomegalovirus. An association between a missense DCLRE1C variant and V-gene and J-gene trimming of TCR beta chains was found in a later genetic analysis and replicated in an independent cohort. The classifier was reported to diagnose cytomegalovirus status with high specificity and sensitivity in both the original cohort and the validation cohort. A further reported finding was that TCR beta sequences accurately predicted the HLA-A and HLA-B alleles for most subjects in the first cohort. In a later analysis, HLA-associated TCR beta chains showed more clonal expansion and lower generation probabilities than non-associated chains that were equally common. The authors suggested that the approach could potentially be generalized to other disease states and immunological phenotypes. A later analysis associated about 18,000 TCR beta sequences with specific HLA alleles at a false discovery rate of 0.05. Because the 87-base-pair reads could not distinguish some IMGT-functional V segments, including TRBV6-2 and TRBV6-3, those segments were excluded. Assigning TCR associations to individual alleles was difficult when HLA alleles, especially DR and DQ, strongly co-occurred. According to a later analysis, most CMV-associated TCR beta chains appeared to be HLA-restricted, and the HLA associations seemed to be driven largely by CMV exposure. A cluster of highly shared sequence variants was judged likely to represent a technical artifact of the sequencing pipeline. Several of the top co-occurrence clusters appeared to be linked to parvovirus B19, influenza, CMV and Epstein-Barr virus, according to a later analysis. A later genetic analysis reported fewer N-insertions in productive TCRs among donors in an Asian-associated ancestry cluster than the approximately 700-donor mean. In a later analysis, the rate of TCR association differed among HLA loci, with DRB1 alleles having the most associated TCRs and HLA-C alleles having the fewest. This cohort had only TCR beta chains sequenced, and the lack of alpha or paired-chain data limited which features could be detected. Correlated functional status among segregating V segments might reflect linkage disequilibrium, but an unknown experimental factor could not be ruled out. Three of the identified cytomegalovirus-associated TCR beta chains were confirmed in vitro to be specific for cytomegalovirus antigens. In an earlier analysis of 500 to 650 of the donors, most TCR beta V segments appeared in productive rearrangements about 90% or about 30% of the time, broadly matching IMGT annotations.

The receptor library was made with the immunoSEQ multiplex PCR assay. For the multiplex PCR, a mixture combining 60 forward primers for TCR Vbeta segments and 13 reverse primers for TCR Jbeta segments was used. The CDR3 region of rearranged TCR beta genes was amplified from genomic DNA with a multiplex PCR assay. The Illumina HiSeq System was used to sequence the amplified TCR beta libraries as 87-base-pair reads. As for how the authors treated the data: A later analysis tallied roughly 76 million unique TCR beta chains across the 640 or so repertoires, and around 10 million of those chains were shared by two or more donors. Raw reads were error-corrected and collapsed into unique sequences by a nearest-neighbor algorithm in which closely related sequences were merged to remove PCR and sequencing errors. Alignment of CDR3 sequences to IMGT reference sequences was used to assign V, D and J gene segments. Each retained sequence needed at least a six-nucleotide match to both a V gene segment and a J gene segment. Rearrangements were called productive when the CDR3 lacked stop codons and stayed in frame with V and J; all others were non-productive. CDR3 was defined by IMGT convention, running from the second conserved V-encoded cysteine to the conserved J-encoded phenylalanine. The earlier analysis of 587 of the donors excluded sequences that lacked an unambiguous match to a single V gene segment. An earlier analysis of approximately 590 of the donors classified V segments as functional when productive rearrangements were above 56.7% and as segregating when the standard deviation between donors was above 5%. A statistical classification framework was built for diagnosing cytomegalovirus status from the catalog of TCR beta chain sequences. V and J gene assignment, in a later analysis, came from comparing TCR nucleotide sequences with IMGT/GENE-DB human TR gene sequences. The TCRdist pipeline was used in a later analysis to assign CDR3 sequences and most-parsimonious VDJ recombination scenarios. A later analysis defined each TCR beta chain by its CDR3 amino acid sequence plus V-gene family, and excluded reads lacking a unique V-gene family. A later analysis removed 500 to 650 highly shared, low-generation-probability nucleotide sequences to deal with suspected cross-contamination and a sequencing artifact. A later analysis calculated a clonal expansion index for each public chain from normalized within-repertoire ranks of inferred template counts. Generation probabilities in a later analysis came from a VDJ recombination model fitted to out-of-frame rearrangements, and those results were checked against IGoR. Hypergeometric tests were used in a later analysis to score TCR-TCR, TCR-HLA and TCR-CMV co-occurrence, with a repertoire-size bias correction applied to the TCR pairs. False discovery rates were estimated in a later analysis by permuting HLA or CMV assignments 20 times. In a later analysis, co-occurring TCRs were grouped using DBSCAN, and TCRdist sequence similarity was added for clustering within HLA-allele-positive subsets. Repertoires with fewer than 30,000 or more than 120,000 public chains, plus five repertoires with anomalous nucleotide sharing, were excluded from co-occurrence clustering. In TCRdb, the immuneACCESS table is reduced to in-frame sequences with V and J assigned. These tables do not hold every clone; where another copy was compared, an unresolved V gene accounts for under half, and the others remain unexplained. V and J calls and clone size are given by that table; D and trimming were obtained from the DNA. The sample records around 150,000 clones, more than 75% of which are singletons. 3% to 4% of the sample goes to the ten largest clones.

Material for sequencing was PBMCs. The clonotype was recovered from a human donor in good health. The chain joins TRBV5-6 to TRBJ2-7, and TRBD1 may be the D gene, going by 6 matching bases. The DNA reads TGTGCCAGCAGCATTTATAGGGACACCTACGAGCAGTACTTC. This sequence encodes CASSIYRDTYEQYF. The entire variable domain, with the stretches around the CDR3 drawn from the reference TRBV5-6 and TRBJ2-7 proteins, is DAGVTQSPTHLIKTRGQQVTLRCSPKSGHDTVSWYQQALGQGPQFIFQYYEEEERQRGNFPDRFSGHQFPNYSSELNVNALLLGDSALYLCASSIYRDTYEQYFGPGTRLTVT.